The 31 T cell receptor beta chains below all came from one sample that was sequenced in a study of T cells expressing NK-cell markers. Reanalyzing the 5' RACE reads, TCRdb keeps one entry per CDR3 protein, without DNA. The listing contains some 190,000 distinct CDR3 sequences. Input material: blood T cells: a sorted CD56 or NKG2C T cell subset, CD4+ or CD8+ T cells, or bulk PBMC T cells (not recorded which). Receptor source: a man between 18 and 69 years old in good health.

CDR3 loop: CASSIAGVGTEAFF. This chain connects TRBV19 to TRBJ1-1; TCRdb returns TRBD1, unconfirmable since there is no DNA. CDR1 and CDR2 (germline): LNHDA, SQIVND (reference sequence). This CDR3 is 14 amino acids long.

The CDR3 here is CSVAWGDSNTEAFF. The rearrangement links TRBV20-1 to TRBJ1-1. Germline loops: CDR1 DFQATT, CDR2 SNEGSKA (reference sequence). This CDR3 comprises 14 residues.

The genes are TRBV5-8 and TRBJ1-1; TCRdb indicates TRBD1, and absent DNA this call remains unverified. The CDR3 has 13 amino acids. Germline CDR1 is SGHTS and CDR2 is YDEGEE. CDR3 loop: CASSQGTGTEAFF. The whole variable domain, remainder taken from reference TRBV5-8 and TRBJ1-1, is EAGVTQSPTHLIKTRGQQATLRCSPISGHTSVYWYQQALGLGLQFLLWYDEGEERNRGNFPPRFSGRQFPNYSSELNVNALELEDSALYLCASSQGTGTEAFFGQGTRLTVV.

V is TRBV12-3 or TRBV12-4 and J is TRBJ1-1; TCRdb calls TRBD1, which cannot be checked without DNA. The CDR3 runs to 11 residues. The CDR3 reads CASAKGTEAFF.

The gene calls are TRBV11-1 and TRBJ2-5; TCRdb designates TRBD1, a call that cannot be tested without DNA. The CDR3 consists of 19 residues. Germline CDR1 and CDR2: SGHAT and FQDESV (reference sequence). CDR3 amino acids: CASSLALSGTGMLKETQYF.

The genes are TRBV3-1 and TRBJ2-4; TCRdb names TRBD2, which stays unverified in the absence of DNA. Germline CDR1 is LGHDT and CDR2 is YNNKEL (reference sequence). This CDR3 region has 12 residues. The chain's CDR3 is CASSQGLGPQYF.

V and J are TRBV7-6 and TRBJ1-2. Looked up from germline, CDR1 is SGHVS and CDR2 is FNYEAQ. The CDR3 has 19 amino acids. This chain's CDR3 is CASSLDSRTTPRGRYGYTF.

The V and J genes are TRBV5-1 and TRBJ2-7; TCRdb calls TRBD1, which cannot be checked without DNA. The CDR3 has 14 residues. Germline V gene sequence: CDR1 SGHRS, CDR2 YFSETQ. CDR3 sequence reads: CASSGTGGEYEQYF.

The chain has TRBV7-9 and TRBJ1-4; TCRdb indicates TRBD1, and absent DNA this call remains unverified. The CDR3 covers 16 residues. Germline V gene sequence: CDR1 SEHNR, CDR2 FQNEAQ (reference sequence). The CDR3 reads CASSLSSLGGNEKLFF.

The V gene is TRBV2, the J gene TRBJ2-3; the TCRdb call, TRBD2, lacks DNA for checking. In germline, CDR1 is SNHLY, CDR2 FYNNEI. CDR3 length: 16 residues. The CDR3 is CASSAWTSGVTDTQYF.

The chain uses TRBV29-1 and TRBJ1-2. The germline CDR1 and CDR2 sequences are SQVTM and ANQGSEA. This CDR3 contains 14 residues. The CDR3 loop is CSVEEADTYQGYTF.

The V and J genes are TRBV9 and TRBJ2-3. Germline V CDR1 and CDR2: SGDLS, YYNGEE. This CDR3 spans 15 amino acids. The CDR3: CASSVRDGNTDTQYF.

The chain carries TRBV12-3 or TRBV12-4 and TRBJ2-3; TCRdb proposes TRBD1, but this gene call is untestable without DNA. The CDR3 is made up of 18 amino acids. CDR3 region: CASSPEGWSGGATDTQYF.

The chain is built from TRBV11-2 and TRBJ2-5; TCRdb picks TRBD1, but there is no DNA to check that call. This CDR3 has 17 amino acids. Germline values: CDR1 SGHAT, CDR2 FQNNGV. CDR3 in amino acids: CASSPPAWGDGQETQYF.

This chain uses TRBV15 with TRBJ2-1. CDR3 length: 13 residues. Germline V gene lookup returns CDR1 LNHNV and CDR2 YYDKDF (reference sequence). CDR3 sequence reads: CATGWSSYNEQFF.

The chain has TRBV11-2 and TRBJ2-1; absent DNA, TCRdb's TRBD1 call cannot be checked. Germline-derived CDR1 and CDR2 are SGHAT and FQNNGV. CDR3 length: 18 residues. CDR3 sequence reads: CASSLKRKGGRAYNEQFF.

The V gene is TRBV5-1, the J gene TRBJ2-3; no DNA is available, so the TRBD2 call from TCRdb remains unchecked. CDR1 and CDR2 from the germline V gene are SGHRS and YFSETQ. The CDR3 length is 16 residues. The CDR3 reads CASSLVGVLSTDTQYF.

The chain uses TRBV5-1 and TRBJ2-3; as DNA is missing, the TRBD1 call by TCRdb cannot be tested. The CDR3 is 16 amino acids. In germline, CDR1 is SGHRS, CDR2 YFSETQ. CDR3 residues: CASSDAGATSTDTQYF.

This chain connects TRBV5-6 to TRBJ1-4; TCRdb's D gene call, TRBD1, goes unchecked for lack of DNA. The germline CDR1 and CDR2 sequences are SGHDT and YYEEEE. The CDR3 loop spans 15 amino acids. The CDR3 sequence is CASSSGQGPNEKLFF.

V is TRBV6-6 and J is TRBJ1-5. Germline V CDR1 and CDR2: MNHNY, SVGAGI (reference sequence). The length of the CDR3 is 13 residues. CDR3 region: CASREYSNQPQHF.

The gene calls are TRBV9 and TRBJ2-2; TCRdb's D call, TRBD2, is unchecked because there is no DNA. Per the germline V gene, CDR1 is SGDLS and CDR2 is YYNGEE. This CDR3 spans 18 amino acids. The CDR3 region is CASSVATSGGVPTGELFF. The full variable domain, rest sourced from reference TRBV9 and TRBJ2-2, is DSGVTQTPKHLITATGQRVTLRCSPRSGDLSVYWYQQSLDQGLQFLIQYYNGEERAKGNILERFSAQQFPDLHSELNLSSLELGDSALYFCASSVATSGGVPTGELFFGEGSRLTVL.

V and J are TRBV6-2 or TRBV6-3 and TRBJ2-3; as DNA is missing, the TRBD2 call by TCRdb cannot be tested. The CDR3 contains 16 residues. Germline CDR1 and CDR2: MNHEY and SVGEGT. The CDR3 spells CASSYSWLGSTDTQYF.

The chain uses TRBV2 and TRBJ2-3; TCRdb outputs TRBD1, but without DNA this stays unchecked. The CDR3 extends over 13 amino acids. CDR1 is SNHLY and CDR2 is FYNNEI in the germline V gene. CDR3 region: CASGEGPTDTQYF.

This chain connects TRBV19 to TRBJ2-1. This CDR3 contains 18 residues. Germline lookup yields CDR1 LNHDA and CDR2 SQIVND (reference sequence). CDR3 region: CASSIRPPPNRALNEQFF.

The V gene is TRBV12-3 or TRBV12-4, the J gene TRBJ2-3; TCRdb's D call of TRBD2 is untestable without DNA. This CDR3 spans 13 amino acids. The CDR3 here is CASTGGAPDTQYF.

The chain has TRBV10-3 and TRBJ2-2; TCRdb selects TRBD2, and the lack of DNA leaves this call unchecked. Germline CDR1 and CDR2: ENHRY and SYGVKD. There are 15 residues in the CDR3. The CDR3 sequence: CAINRTSGEDRELFF.

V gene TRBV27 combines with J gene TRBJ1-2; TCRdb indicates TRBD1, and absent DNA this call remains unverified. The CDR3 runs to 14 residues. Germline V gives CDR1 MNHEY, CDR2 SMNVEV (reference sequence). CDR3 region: CASSPAVGYYGYTF.

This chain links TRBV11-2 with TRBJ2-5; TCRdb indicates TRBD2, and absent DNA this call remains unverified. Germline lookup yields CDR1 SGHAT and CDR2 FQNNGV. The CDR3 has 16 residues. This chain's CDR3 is CASSLDPGLASATQYF.

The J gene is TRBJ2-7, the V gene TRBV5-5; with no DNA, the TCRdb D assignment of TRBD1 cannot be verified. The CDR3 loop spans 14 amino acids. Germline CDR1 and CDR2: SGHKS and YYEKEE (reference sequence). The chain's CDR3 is CASYLGAGGYEQYF.

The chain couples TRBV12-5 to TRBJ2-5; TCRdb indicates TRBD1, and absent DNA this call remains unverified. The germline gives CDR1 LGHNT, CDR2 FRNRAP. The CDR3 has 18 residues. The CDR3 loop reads CASGLVLMGTGGWETQYF.

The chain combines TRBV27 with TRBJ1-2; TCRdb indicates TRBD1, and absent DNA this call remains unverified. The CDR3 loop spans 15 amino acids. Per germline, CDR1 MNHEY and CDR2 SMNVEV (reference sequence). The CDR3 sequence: CASSFHRDRVDGYTF.